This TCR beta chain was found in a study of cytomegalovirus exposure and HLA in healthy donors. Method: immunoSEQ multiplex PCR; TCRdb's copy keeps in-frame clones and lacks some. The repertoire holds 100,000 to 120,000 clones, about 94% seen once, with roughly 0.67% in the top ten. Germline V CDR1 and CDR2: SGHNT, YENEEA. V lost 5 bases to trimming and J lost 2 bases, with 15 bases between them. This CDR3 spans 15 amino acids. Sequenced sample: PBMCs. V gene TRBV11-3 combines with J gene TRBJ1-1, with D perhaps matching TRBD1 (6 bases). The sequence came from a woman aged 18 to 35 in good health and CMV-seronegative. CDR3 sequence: CASSARGGRNTEAFF. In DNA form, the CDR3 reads TGTGCCAGCAGCGCTAGAGGGGGTAGAAACACTGAAGCTTTCTTT.